The present entry profiles one TCR beta chain with its context. Measured with immunoSEQ multiplex PCR; TCRdb has only the in-frame clones, and not every one. The sample shows approximately 71,000 clones, around nine tenths of them seen only once. This sample was taken from a study of control samples from healthy donors and cancer patients. The specimen was PBMCs. The TCR was taken from a man aged 60 to 69 with lung cancer.

This CDR3 reads CASSSGRGQGGKNIQYF. In DNA, the CDR3 is TGCGCCAGCAGCTCGGGGCGTGGACAGGGGGGCAAAAACATTCAGTACTTC. The chain couples TRBV5-1 to TRBJ2-4; TRBD1 matches at 10 bases. After removal of 3 bases from V and 3 bases from J, the junction contained 9 bases not matched to a gene. The CDR3 runs 17 residues. Germline V gene lookup returns CDR1 SGHRS and CDR2 YFSETQ.